This TCR beta chain was identified in a study of brain T cells in children with intractable seizures. Study-wide findings and caveats: Pre- and post-surgery blood differed in depth, so pre-surgery absences may be undersampling.

A word on this clone: Its antigen is not known.

Profiled with immunoSEQ multiplex PCR; TCRdb holds only in-frame clones, not every one. The sample comprises around 80,000 clones, under 95% of which are singletons, and approximately 25% rests with the top ten. The sequences come from peripheral blood, collected at surgery. This sequence was found in a girl aged 2 to 10 with Rasmussen encephalitis and intractable seizures.

The CDR3 region is CASRLELNYGYTF. The CDR3, as DNA: TGTGCCAGCAGGTTAGAATTGAACTATGGCTACACCTTC. This rearrangement joins TRBV6-6 to TRBJ1-2; D call uncertain. The V end was cut by 6 bases, the J end by 2 bases, with 10 bases between. There are 13 residues in the CDR3. Germline V lookup: CDR1 MNHNY, CDR2 SVGAGI (reference sequence).